This T cell receptor beta chain is from a study of blood T cells in healthy people across ages. General study results and limits: Naive and antigen-experienced cells could not be conclusively compared, given unsorted PBMCs.

A second roughly 7 to 11 cycle PCR used barcoded and J-beta primers. A template-switch adaptor with 12 random nucleotides tagged each cDNA molecule. CDR3-containing paired-end reads numbered at least 2.5 million in each sample. From the 5' RACE reads, TCRdb called clonotypes with MiXCR, one entry per CDR3 protein. Among about a million distinct CDR3 sequences listed, 45% to 60% were seen once. CDR1 and CDR2 from the germline V gene are SGHTA and FQGNSA. The length of the CDR3 is 13 residues. J was trimmed by 12 bases and V by 1 base; bases with no gene match: 6. This clonotype was observed a handful of times. Its antigen is not known.

The clonotype originates from a woman between 55 and 75 years old in good health. Source material: blood. This chain uses TRBV7-2 with TRBJ2-7; TRBD2 agrees at 10 bases. The CDR3 loop is CASSLVLAGAWYF. CDR3 DNA: TGTGCCAGCAGCTTAGTGCTAGCGGGAGCCTGGTACTTC.